This record concerns one T cell receptor beta chain sequence. The source of the sample is a study of CD8 T cells in Susac syndrome. The CDR3 runs to 13 residues. The ends lost 7 bases at V and 7 bases at J; junction bases unmatched: 6. Germline V lookup: CDR1 MNHEY, CDR2 SVGAGI. With random hexamers, reverse transcription was performed on about 0.5 to 1 ug of RNA. By means of immunoSEQ multiplex PCR, TCR beta CDR3 spanning 54 Vbeta and 13 Jbeta underwent amplification. TCRdb reprocessed the immunoSEQ multiplex PCR reads with MiXCR, giving one entry per CDR3 protein. Here the sample spans around 300,000 distinct CDR3 sequences, about 82% being singletons.

This TCR derives from a human donor with multiple sclerosis. The specimen was CD8+ T cells from PBMCs. The genes are TRBV6-5 and TRBJ2-1; 8 bases align to TRBD2. CDR3 coding DNA: TGTGCCAGCAACGGGAGGGCTGCGAATGAGCAGTTCTTC. Protein sequence: CASNGRAANEQFF.